Listed here are 11 T cell receptor beta chains from one sample, sequenced in a study of cytomegalovirus exposure and HLA in healthy donors. The PCR made use of 60 Vbeta and 13 Jbeta primers. Clones were read by immunoSEQ multiplex PCR, and TCRdb kept only the in-frame ones, dropping some. The sample holds around 150,000 clones, approximately 80% seen once. Sequences were obtained from PBMCs. The receptors originated from a woman between 40 and 55 years old in good health and CMV-seropositive.

The rearrangement links TRBV25-1 to TRBJ2-1; D may be TRBD1 (6 bases). Per germline, CDR1 MGHDK and CDR2 SYGVNS. The V end was cut by 4 bases, the J end by 5 bases, with 15 bases between. The CDR3 has 15 amino acids. The CDR3 DNA is TGTGCCAGCAGTGTTCCCCAGACAGGACACAATGAGCAGTTCTTC. It encodes CASSVPQTGHNEQFF.

The V call is TRBV6-1, the J call TRBJ2-7; TRBD1 is a possible D gene (5 bases). CDR1 and CDR2 (germline): MNHNS, SASEGT. This CDR3 spans 13 amino acids. Trimming shortened V by 7 bases and J by 1 base, and 11 bases separated the two germline ends. CDR3 sequence (DNA): TGTGCCAGCACCAAGGGGCTATCCTACGAGCAGTACTTC. Its translation: CASTKGLSYEQYF.

The V and J genes are TRBV29-1 and TRBJ1-1; 7 bases are a match to TRBD1. CDR3 length equals 14 residues. CDR1 is SQVTM, CDR2 ANQGSEA, per germline. The ends lost 4 bases at V and 0 bases at J; junction bases unmatched: 5. CDR3 region: CSVVGQALNTEAFF. The CDR3 nucleotides are TGCAGCGTTGTAGGACAGGCTCTGAACACTGAAGCTTTCTTT.

The chain couples TRBV6-6 to TRBJ1-2, with D uncertain. CDR3 length equals 13 residues. Germline loops: CDR1 MNHNY, CDR2 SVGAGI (reference sequence). V shed 6 bases and J shed 1 base, with 9 bases lying between them. This chain's CDR3 is CASSPGSNYGYTF. In DNA, the CDR3 is TGTGCCAGCAGCCCCGGGAGTAACTATGGCTACACCTTC.

This chain connects TRBV18 to TRBJ2-1, with TRBD1 matching 8 bases. CDR3 size: 16 residues. The germline V gene encodes CDR1 KGHSH and CDR2 LQKENI. Trimming took 1 base from V and 6 from J; bases not matched to a gene: 8. This CDR3 reads CASSPRGQVVGNEQFF. For the CDR3, the DNA is TGTGCCAGCTCACCACGGGGACAGGTCGTGGGCAATGAGCAGTTCTTC.

V usage is TRBV28 and J usage is TRBJ2-2, with 10 bases fitting TRBD1. The CDR3 loop spans 18 amino acids. Unmatched junction bases numbered 8, after V lost 2 bases and J lost 2 bases. Germline CDR1 is MDHEN and CDR2 is SYDVKM. In DNA, the CDR3 is TGTGCCAGCAGTTTAATCGGATGGGACAGGGGTAACACCGGGGAGCTGTTTTTT. Translated, it gives CASSLIGWDRGNTGELFF. Filled out from reference TRBV28 and TRBJ2-2, the complete variable domain reads DVKVTQSSRYLVKRTGEKVFLECVQDMDHENMFWYRQDPGLGLRLIYFSYDVKMKEKGDIPEGYSVSREKKERFSLILESASTNQTSMYLCASSLIGWDRGNTGELFFGEGSRLTVL.

The chain is built from TRBV15 and TRBJ2-3; D is possibly TRBD2 (5 bases). Trimming left V 1 base short and J 0 bases short, with 5 bases between. Germline V gene lookup returns CDR1 LNHNV and CDR2 YYDKDF (reference sequence). CDR3 length: 14 residues. The CDR3 DNA is TGTGCCACCAGCAGAGCGGGGAGCACAGATACGCAGTATTTT. It specifies CATSRAGSTDTQYF.

V is TRBV19 and J is TRBJ1-1; 9 nucleotides agree with TRBD1. The V gene end was trimmed by 4 bases and the J gene end by 5 bases; junction bases not matched to a gene: 8. The CDR3 loop spans 15 amino acids. Germline CDR1 reads LNHDA; CDR2 reads SQIVND (reference sequence). The CDR3 bases are TGTGCCAGTAGTACAACAGGGGGCTCGCGGACTGAAGCTTTCTTT. It codes for CASSTTGGSRTEAFF.

The chain uses TRBV19 and TRBJ2-7; 8 bases agree with TRBD1. J gave up 5 bases and V 4 bases, and 7 bases lay outside the gene matches. The CDR3 runs 14 residues. Looked up from germline, CDR1 is LNHDA and CDR2 is SQIVND (reference sequence). Here the CDR3 reads CASSTGQGNDEQYF. CDR3 nucleotides: TGTGCCAGTAGTACCGGACAGGGCAACGACGAGCAGTACTTC.

V usage is TRBV5-4 and J usage is TRBJ1-6; 8 bases map to TRBD1. With 3 bases clipped from V and 11 bases from J, the junction kept 7 bases outside the gene matches. The CDR3 runs 14 residues. Germline V gene data show CDR1 as SGHNT and CDR2 as YYREEE (reference sequence). The CDR3 region has the DNA TGTGCCAGCAGCTATGACAGGGGCTCGACACCCCTCCACTTT. It encodes CASSYDRGSTPLHF.

V and J are TRBV5-1 and TRBJ2-1, with D tentatively TRBD1 (6 bases). The V gene lost 3 bases and the J gene lost 8 bases, with 15 bases spanning the gap. Germline CDR1 SGHRS, CDR2 YFSETQ. This CDR3 has 14 amino acids. CDR3 sequence reads: CASSSQGLIYEQFF. In DNA form, the CDR3 reads TGCGCCAGCAGCTCGCAGGGGCTCATCTATGAGCAGTTCTTC. Full variable domain (outside the CDR3, taken from reference TRBV5-1 and TRBJ2-1): KAGVTQTPRYLIKTRGQQVTLSCSPISGHRSVSWYQQTPGQGLQFLFEYFSETQRNKGNFPGRFSGRQFSNSRSEMNVSTLELGDSALYLCASSSQGLIYEQFFGPGTRLTVL.